These T cell receptor beta chains were read from a single sample in a study of human T cells and chemical hapten exposure. One entry per CDR3 protein results from TCRdb running MiXCR on the RACE reads. The table shows about 120,000 distinct CDR3 sequences, with 13% occurring only once. This material consisted of whole blood, taken in connection with sensitization to the hapten diphenylcyclopropenone (DPC). These receptors came from a woman aged 18-29 years with alopecia areata. Some clones in this sample may be carry-over from other donors' samples. CDR3s include the opening cysteine and the closing phenylalanine or tryptophan. D genes are given only for firm matches. Size values are once, few and many counts, or a class for expanded clones, and some rows have none.

J: TRBJ2-2
size: few
D: -
V: TRBV20-1
DNA: TGCAGTGCTAGAGGGATACAGACCGGGGAGCTGTTTTTT
CDR3: CSARGIQTGELFF

J: TRBJ1-5
size: many
D: -
V: TRBV2
DNA: TGTGCCAGCAGTGAGGGCCAACATAGCAATCAGCCCCAGCATTTT
CDR3: CASSEGQHSNQPQHF

J: TRBJ2-1
size: -
D: -
V: TRBV18
DNA: TGTGCCAGCTCACCACAGGGGGGGAGCAATGAGCAGTTCTTC
CDR3: CASSPQGGSNEQFF

J: TRBJ1-5
size: -
D: -
V: TRBV29-1
DNA: TGCAGCGTACGACAGGGCAATCAGCCCCAGCATTTT
CDR3: CSVRQGNQPQHF

J: TRBJ2-6
size: few
D: -
V: TRBV5-6
DNA: TGTGCCAGCAGCCCCCGGAGATCTGGGGCCAACGTCCTGACTTTC
CDR3: CASSPRRSGANVLTF

J: TRBJ1-5
size: few
D: -
V: TRBV30
DNA: TGTGCCTGGAGTGGATTCGTTACGTCTCAGCCCCAGCATTTT
CDR3: CAWSGFVTSQPQHF

J: TRBJ2-2
size: -
D: TRBD2
V: TRBV6-1
DNA: TGTGCCACTATACTAGCGGGGGGCCCGAACACCGGGGAGCTGTTTTTT
CDR3: CATILAGGPNTGELFF

J: TRBJ2-5
size: -
D: -
V: TRBV29-1
DNA: TGCAGCGTTGAAGGGGGGGGCCGTGGGCCCCAGTACTTC
CDR3: CSVEGGGRGPQYF

J: TRBJ1-3
size: many
D: -
V: TRBV30
DNA: TGTGCCTGGAATAAAGGGGGAAGTATAAACACCATATATTTT
CDR3: CAWNKGGSINTIYF

J: TRBJ2-7
size: many
D: -
V: TRBV6-1
DNA: TGTGCCAGCAGTGAAACGACCTACGAGCAGTACTTC
CDR3: CASSETTYEQYF

J: TRBJ1-1
size: -
D: -
V: TRBV5-1
DNA: TGCGCCAGCAGCCAACGACTCTCGAACACTGAAGCTTTCTTT
CDR3: CASSQRLSNTEAFF

J: TRBJ2-7
size: few
D: -
V: TRBV6-6
DNA: TGTGCCAGCAGGGGGACCAACAACGAGCAGTACTTC
CDR3: CASRGTNNEQYF

J: TRBJ1-6
size: -
D: -
V: TRBV10-3
DNA: TGTGCCTCCCTGAGCTCCTATAATTCACCCCTCCACTTT
CDR3: CASLSSYNSPLHF

J: TRBJ2-7
size: -
D: -
V: TRBV15
DNA: TGTGCCACCAGCACCTATGGGGGCTCCTACGAGCAGTACTTC
CDR3: CATSTYGGSYEQYF

J: TRBJ2-5
size: few
D: -
V: TRBV18
DNA: TGTGCCAGCTCACCAGGAGACCCTGGGGGAGAGACCCAGTACTTC
CDR3: CASSPGDPGGETQYF

J: TRBJ2-3
size: many
D: TRBD2
V: TRBV6-2/TRBV6-3
DNA: TGTGCCAGCAGCTCTCGTGGACTAGCGGGGACAACAGATACGCAGTATTTT
CDR3: CASSSRGLAGTTDTQYF

J: TRBJ2-7
size: many
D: -
V: TRBV7-9
DNA: TGTGCCAGCAGCCCCCGTTACGAGCAGTACTTC
CDR3: CASSPRYEQYF

J: TRBJ1-2
size: -
D: -
V: TRBV11-2
DNA: TGTGCCAGCAGCCCCTCGAGGGGGGGAGGAGATGGCTACACCTTC
CDR3: CASSPSRGGGDGYTF

J: TRBJ2-3
size: few
D: TRBD1
V: TRBV7-2
DNA: TGTGCCAGCAGCCTAGACAGGGCCCCCACAGATACGCAGTATTTT
CDR3: CASSLDRAPTDTQYF

J: TRBJ2-7
size: -
D: -
V: TRBV10-3
DNA: TGTGCCATCAGTGAAAGCCCCGTCGGGGGACGAGTTATTACCTACGAGCAGTACTTC
CDR3: CAISESPVGGRVITYEQYF

J: TRBJ2-7
size: few
D: -
V: TRBV7-9
DNA: TGTGCCAGCAGCCGAGGGACACCGAGCTCCTACGAGCAGTACTTC
CDR3: CASSRGTPSSYEQYF

J: TRBJ2-3
size: many
D: -
V: TRBV12-5
DNA: TGTGCTAGTGGTTCGATTTTGATAAGCACAGATACGCAGTATTTT
CDR3: CASGSILISTDTQYF

J: TRBJ2-4
size: few
D: -
V: TRBV28
DNA: TGTGCCAGCAGTTTAACCGGGACCGGAGCCAAAAACATTCAGTACTTC
CDR3: CASSLTGTGAKNIQYF

J: TRBJ2-1
size: -
D: TRBD2
V: TRBV20-1
DNA: TGCAGTGCTAGAGAAGGCGGGGGGATCAATGAGCAGTTCTTC
CDR3: CSAREGGGINEQFF

J: TRBJ2-2
size: -
D: -
V: TRBV20-1
DNA: TGCAGTGCTCCAAAACAGGGATCGGACACCGGGGAGCTGTTTTTT
CDR3: CSAPKQGSDTGELFF

J: TRBJ1-4
size: few
D: -
V: TRBV4-3
DNA: TGCGCCAGCAGCCAAGTGGGTGTCGGCGATGAAAAACTGTTTTTT
CDR3: CASSQVGVGDEKLFF

J: TRBJ1-2
size: -
D: TRBD1
V: TRBV7-9
DNA: TGTGCCAGCAGCGTTCCCCCCCCGACAGGGGCTAACTATGGCTACACCTTC
CDR3: CASSVPPPTGANYGYTF

J: TRBJ1-6
size: many
D: -
V: TRBV18
DNA: TGTGCCAGCTCACCAGTTATGGGCAGAAATTCACCCCTCCACTTT
CDR3: CASSPVMGRNSPLHF

J: TRBJ1-2
size: -
D: -
V: TRBV5-1
DNA: TGCGCCAGCAGCCAAAACGATGGCTACACCTTC
CDR3: CASSQNDGYTF